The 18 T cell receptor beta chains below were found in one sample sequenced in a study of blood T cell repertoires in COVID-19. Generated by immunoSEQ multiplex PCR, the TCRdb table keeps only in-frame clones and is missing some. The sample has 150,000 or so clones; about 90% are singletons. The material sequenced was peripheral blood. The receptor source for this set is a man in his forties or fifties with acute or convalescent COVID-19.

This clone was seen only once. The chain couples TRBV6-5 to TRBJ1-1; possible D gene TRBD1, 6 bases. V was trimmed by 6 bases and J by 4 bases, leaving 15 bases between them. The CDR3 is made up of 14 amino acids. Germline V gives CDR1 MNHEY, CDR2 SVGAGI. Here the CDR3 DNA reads TGTGCCAGCAGCGAGAAGACAGGAAGCACTGAAGCTTTCTTT. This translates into CASSEKTGSTEAFF.

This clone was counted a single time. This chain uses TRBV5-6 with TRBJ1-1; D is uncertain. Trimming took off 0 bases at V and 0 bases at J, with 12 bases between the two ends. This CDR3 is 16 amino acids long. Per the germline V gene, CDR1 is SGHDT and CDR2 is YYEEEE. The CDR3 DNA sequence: TGTGCCAGCAGCTTGGATTGGGGAGAGGTGAACACTGAAGCTTTCTTT. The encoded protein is CASSLDWGEVNTEAFF.

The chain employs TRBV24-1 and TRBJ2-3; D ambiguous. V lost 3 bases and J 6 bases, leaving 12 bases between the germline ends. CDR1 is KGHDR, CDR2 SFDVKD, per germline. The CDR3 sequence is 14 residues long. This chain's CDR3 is CATSDRDTADTQYF. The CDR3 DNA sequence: TGTGCCACCAGTGATCGCGACACGGCTGATACGCAGTATTTT.

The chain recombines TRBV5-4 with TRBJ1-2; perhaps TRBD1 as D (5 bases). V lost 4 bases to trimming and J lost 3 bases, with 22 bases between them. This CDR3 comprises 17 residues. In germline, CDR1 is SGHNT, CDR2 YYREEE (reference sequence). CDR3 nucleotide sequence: TGTGCCAGCAGCAAACGATCCCCGACAGTGTGGGACTATGGCTACACCTTC. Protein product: CASSKRSPTVWDYGYTF.

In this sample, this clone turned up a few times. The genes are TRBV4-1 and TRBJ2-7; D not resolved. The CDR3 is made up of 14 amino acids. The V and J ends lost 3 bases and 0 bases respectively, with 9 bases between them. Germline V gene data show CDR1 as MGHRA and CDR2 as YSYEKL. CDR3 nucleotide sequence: TGCGCCAGCAGCCACGGAAGGAGCTCCTACGAGCAGTACTTC. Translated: CASSHGRSSYEQYF.

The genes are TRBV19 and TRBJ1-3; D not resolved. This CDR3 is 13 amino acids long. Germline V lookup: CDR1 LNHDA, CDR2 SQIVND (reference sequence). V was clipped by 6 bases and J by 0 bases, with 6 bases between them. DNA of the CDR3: TGTGCCAGTAGCCGTGTCTCTGGAAACACCATATATTTT. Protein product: CASSRVSGNTIYF. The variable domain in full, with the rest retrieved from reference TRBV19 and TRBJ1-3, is DGGITQSPKYLFRKEGQNVTLSCEQNLNHDAMYWYRQDPGQGLRLIYYSQIVNDFQKGDIAEGYSVSREKKESFPLTVTSAQKNPTAFYLCASSRVSGNTIYFGEGSWLTVV.

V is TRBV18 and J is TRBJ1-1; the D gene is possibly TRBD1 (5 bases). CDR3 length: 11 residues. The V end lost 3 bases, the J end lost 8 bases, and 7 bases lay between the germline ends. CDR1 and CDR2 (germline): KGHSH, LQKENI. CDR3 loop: CASSPNREAFF. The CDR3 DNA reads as TGTGCCAGCTCACCGAACAGGGAAGCTTTCTTT. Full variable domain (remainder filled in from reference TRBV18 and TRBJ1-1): NAGVMQNPRHLVRRRGQEARLRCSPMKGHSHVYWYRQLPEEGLKFMVYLQKENIIDESGMPKERFSAEFPKEGPSILRIQQVVRGDSAAYFCASSPNREAFFGQGTRLTVV.

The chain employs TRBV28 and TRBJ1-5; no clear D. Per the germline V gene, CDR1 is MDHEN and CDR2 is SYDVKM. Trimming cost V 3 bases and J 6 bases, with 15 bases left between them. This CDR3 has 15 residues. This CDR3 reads CASSFLRVRAQPQHF. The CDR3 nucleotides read TGTGCCAGCAGTTTTCTGAGGGTTCGGGCTCAGCCCCAGCATTTT.

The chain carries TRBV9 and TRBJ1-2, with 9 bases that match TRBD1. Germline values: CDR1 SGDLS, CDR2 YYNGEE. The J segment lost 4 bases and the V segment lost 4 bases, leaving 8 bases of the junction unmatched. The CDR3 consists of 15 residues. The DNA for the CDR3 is TGTGCCAGCAGCACACCGGGACAGGGAGGCTATGGCTACACCTTC. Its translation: CASSTPGQGGYGYTF. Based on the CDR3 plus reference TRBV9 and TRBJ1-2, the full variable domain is DSGVTQTPKHLITATGQRVTLRCSPRSGDLSVYWYQQSLDQGLQFLIQYYNGEERAKGNILERFSAQQFPDLHSELNLSSLELGDSALYFCASSTPGQGGYGYTFGSGTRLTVV.

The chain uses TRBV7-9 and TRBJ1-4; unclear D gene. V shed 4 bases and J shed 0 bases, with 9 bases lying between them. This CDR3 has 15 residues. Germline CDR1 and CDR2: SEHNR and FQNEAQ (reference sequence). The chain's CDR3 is CASSSVGATNEKLFF. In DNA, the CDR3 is TGTGCCAGCAGCTCAGTCGGGGCAACTAATGAAAAACTGTTTTTT.

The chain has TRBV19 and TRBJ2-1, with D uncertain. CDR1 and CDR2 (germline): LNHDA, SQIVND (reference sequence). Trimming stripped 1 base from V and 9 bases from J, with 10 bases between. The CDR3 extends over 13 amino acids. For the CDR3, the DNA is TGTGCCAGTAGTATAGTTTCGTCAGGTGAGCAGTTCTTC. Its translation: CASSIVSSGEQFF.

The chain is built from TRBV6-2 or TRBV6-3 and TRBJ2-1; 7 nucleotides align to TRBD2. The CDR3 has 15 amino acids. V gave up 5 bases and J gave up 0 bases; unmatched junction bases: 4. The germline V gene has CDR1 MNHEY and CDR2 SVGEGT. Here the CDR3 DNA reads TGTGCCAGCAGTCTACTAGCGAGCTCCTACAATGAGCAGTTCTTC. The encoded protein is CASSLLASSYNEQFF.

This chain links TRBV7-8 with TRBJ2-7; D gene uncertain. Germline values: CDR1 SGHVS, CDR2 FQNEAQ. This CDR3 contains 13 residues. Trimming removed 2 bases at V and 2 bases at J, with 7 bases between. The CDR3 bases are TGTGCCAGCAGCTTAATGCCAGCCTACGAGCAGTACGTC. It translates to CASSLMPAYEQYV.

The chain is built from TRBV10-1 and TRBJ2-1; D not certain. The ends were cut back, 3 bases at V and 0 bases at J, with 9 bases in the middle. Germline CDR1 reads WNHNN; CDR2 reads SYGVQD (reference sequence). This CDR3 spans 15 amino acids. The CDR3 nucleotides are TGCGCCAGCAGTGAACCATCCAGCTCCTACAATGAGCAGTTCTTC. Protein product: CASSEPSSSYNEQFF.

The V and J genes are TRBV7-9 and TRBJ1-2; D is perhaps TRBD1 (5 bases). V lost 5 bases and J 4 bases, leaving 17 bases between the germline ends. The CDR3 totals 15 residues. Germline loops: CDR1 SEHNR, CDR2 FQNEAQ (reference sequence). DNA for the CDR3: TGTGCCAGCAGCCGATCCGACTGGGGACTCTATGGCTACACCTTC. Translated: CASSRSDWGLYGYTF.

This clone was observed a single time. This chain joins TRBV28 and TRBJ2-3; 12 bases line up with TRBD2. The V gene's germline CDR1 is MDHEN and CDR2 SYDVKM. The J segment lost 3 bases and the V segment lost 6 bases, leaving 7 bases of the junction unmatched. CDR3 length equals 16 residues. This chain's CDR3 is CASRPTSGRSTDTQYF. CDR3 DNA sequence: TGTGCCAGCAGACCGACTAGCGGGAGAAGTACAGATACGCAGTATTTT.

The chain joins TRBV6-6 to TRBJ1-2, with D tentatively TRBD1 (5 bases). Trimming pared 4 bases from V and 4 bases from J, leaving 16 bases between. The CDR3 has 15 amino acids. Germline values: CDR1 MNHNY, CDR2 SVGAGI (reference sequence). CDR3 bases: TGTGCCAGCAGTTGGTCCCAGGGAATGGGCTATGGCTACACCTTC. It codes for CASSWSQGMGYGYTF.

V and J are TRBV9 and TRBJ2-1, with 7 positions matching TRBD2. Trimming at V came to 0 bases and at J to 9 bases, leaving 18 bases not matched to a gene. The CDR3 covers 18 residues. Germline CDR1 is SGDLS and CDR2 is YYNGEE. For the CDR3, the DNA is TGTGCCAGCAGCGTAGGGCCTAGCGGCGTTCCGATTTATAGTGAGCAGTTCTTC. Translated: CASSVGPSGVPIYSEQFF.